A single TCR beta chain is shown here with its context. The antigen is unknown. J gave up 5 bases and V 3 bases, and 14 bases lay outside the gene matches. Germline V gives CDR1 MNHNS, CDR2 SASEGT. The CDR3 length is 17 residues. The data originate from a study of PD-1 blockade in classical Hodgkin lymphoma. Study results and caveats: Complete responders' diversity at baseline resembled that of newly diagnosed patients.

Sequencing was performed with immunoSEQ multiplex PCR; in TCRdb, only in-frame clones are kept and a portion is missing. Of under 60,000 clones listed, approximately 86% are singletons. As to time point: cycle 4 day 1 (C4D1), after more than 5 weeks of nivolumab. All the patients suffered relapse after autologous stem cell transplantation, and brentuximab vedotin exposure differed. Best overall response was complete response, partial response or progressive disease in these relapsed/refractory classical Hodgkin lymphoma patients. V is TRBV6-1 and J is TRBJ2-7; 9 bases are shared with TRBD1. This clonotype was obtained from a human donor with classical Hodgkin lymphoma. The material was peripheral blood mononuclear cells (PBMCs), obtained before the fourth cycle of nivolumab. The CDR3 nucleotides are TGTGCCAGCAGTGACAAGGGGGCGGGACAGGGTTCCCACGAGCAGTACTTC. This sequence encodes CASSDKGAGQGSHEQYF.